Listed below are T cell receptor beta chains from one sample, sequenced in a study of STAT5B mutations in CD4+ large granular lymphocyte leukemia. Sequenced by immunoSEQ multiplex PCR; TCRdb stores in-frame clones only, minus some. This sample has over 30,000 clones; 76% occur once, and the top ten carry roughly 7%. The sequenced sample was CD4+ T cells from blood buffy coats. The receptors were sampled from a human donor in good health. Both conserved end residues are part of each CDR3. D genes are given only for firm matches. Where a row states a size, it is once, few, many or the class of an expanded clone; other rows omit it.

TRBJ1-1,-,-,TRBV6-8,TGTGCCAGCAGTTCTTATTCGCAACAGCGGAGAACACTACGTCCGAGGGTTGAAGCTTTCTTT,CASSSYSQQRRTLRPRVEAFF
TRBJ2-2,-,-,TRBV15,TGTGCCACCAGCAGAGATCGGGGCCGAGCGAACACCGGGGAGCTGTTTTTT,CATSRDRGRANTGELFF
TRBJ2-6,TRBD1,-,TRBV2,TGTGCCAGCAGAGAGACAGGGGCTGGGGCCAACGTCCTGACTTTC,CASRETGAGANVLTF
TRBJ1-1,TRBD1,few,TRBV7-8,TGTGCCAGCAGCTCCCAAGCAGGGGGCACTGAAGCTTTCTTT,CASSSQAGGTEAFF
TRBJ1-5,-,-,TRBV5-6,TGTGCCAGCAGCCGCCGAGGGGGAGGAAATCAGCCCCAGCATTTT,CASSRRGGGNQPQHF
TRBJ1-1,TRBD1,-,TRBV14,TGTGCCAGCTCCCGGGACAGGGTCACTGAAGCTTTCTTT,CASSRDRVTEAFF
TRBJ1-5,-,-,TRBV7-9,TGTGCCAGCAGCGCAGGACCTACGGGGAGTCAGCCCCAGCATTTT,CASSAGPTGSQPQHF
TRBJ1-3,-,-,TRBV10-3,TGTGCCATCGCTGGTACGGGGGAAAACACCATATATTTT,CAIAGTGENTIYF
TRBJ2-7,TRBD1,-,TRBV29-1,TGCAGCGCCCGACAGGGTAACTACGAGCAGTACTTC,CSARQGNYEQYF
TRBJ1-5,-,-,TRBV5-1,TGCGCCAGCAGCCCATCGGTTAATCAGCCCCAGCATTTT,CASSPSVNQPQHF
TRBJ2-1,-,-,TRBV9,TGTGCCAGTTCGATTGCACACAATGAGCAGTTCTTC,CASSIAHNEQFF
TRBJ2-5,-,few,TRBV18,TGTGCCAGCCGGGAAGGGGAGACCCAGTACTTC,CASREGETQYF
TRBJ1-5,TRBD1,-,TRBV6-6,TGTGCCAGCAAACCGGGACAGGGGGTCGATCAGCCCCAGCATTTT,CASKPGQGVDQPQHF
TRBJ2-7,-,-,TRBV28,TGTGCCAGCAGTTTATTAGTCGGGAGAGCCTACGAGCAGTACTTC,CASSLLVGRAYEQYF
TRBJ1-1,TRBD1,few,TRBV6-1,TGTGCCAGCAGTGAAGCAACAGGGGGCCTCCCGATGAACACTGAAGCTTTCTTT,CASSEATGGLPMNTEAFF
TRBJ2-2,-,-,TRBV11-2,TGTGCCAGCAGCTTACCGGGACTCGGGGAGCTGTTTTTT,CASSLPGLGELFF
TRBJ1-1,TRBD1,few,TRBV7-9,TGTGCCAGCAGCTTACAAATCAGGACAGGGGGGGACACTGAAGCTTTCTTT,CASSLQIRTGGDTEAFF
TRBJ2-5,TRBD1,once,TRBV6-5,TGTGCCAGCAGTCCGGACAGGGGACGAGAGACCCAGTACTTC,CASSPDRGRETQYF
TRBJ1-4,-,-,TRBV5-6,TGTGCCAGCAGCGGGACCGGGATCGCTAATGAAAAACTGTTTTTT,CASSGTGIANEKLFF
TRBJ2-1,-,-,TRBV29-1,TGCAGCGCTAAACAGGGTAGCTCCTACAATGAGCAGTTCTTC,CSAKQGSSYNEQFF
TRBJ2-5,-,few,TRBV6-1,TGTGCCAGCAGTTCCGGTCCGAGGGCAGAGACCCAGTACTTC,CASSSGPRAETQYF
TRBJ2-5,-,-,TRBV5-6,TGTGCCAGCAGCTTGATGAGGGAGACCCAGTACTTC,CASSLMRETQYF
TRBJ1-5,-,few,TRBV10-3,TGTGCCATCAGTGGGGGGGCTGCGGAGCAGCCCCAGCATTTT,CAISGGAAEQPQHF
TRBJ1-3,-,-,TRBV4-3,TGCGCCAGCAGCCAAGCCCAGGAGGCTCCTGGAAACACCATATATTTT,CASSQAQEAPGNTIYF
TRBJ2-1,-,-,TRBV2,TGTGCCAGCAGTGTTAGGGGCTACAATGAGCAGTTCTTC,CASSVRGYNEQFF
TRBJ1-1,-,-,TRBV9,TGTGCCAGCAGCGTACACGGAGCGAACACTGAAGCTTTCTTT,CASSVHGANTEAFF
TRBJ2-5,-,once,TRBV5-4,TGTGCCACCTATAAGGACCCGACTACTCAAGAGACCCAGTACTTC,CATYKDPTTQETQYF
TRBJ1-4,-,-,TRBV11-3,TGTGCCAGCAGCTTCTATTCGGGTGCAACTAATGAAAAACTGTTTTTT,CASSFYSGATNEKLFF
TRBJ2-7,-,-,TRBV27,TGTGCCAGCAGTATGACTACCTACCCCTACGAGCAGTACTTC,CASSMTTYPYEQYF
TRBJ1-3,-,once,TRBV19,TGTGCCAGTAGGCTAGGAAACACCATATATTTT,CASRLGNTIYF
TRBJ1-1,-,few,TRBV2,TGTGCCAGCAGTGTTGGGATCAGGGTCGGAACTGAAGCTTTCTTT,CASSVGIRVGTEAFF
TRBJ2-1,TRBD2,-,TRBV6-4,TGTGCCAGCAGTCCCGGGACTAGCGGGGCGTCCTACAATGAGCAGTTCTTC,CASSPGTSGASYNEQFF
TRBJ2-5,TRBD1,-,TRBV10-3,TGTGCCATCAGTGGCAGGGGGCAGGAGACCCAGTACTTC,CAISGRGQETQYF
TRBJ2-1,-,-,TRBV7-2,TGTGCCAGCAGCTTTACGGCGTACAATGAGCAGTTCTTC,CASSFTAYNEQFF
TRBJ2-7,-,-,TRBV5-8,TGTGCCAGCAGCTTGGACGGTCCCTACGAGCAGTACTTC,CASSLDGPYEQYF
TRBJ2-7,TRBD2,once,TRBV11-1,TGTGCCAGCAGCTTAGGGACTAGCGGATCCTACGAGCAGTACTTC,CASSLGTSGSYEQYF
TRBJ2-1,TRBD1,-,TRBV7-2,TGTGCCAGCAGCTCGGGACAGGGATACAATGAGCAGTTCTTC,CASSSGQGYNEQFF
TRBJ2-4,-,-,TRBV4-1,TGCGCCAGCAGCCACCCCCAGGGGTTCGCCAAAAACATTCAGTACTTC,CASSHPQGFAKNIQYF
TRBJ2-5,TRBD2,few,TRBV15,TGTGCCACCGTAGCGGGAGGCCCCGTTTGGACCCAGTACTTC,CATVAGGPVWTQYF
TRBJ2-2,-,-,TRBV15,TGTGCCACCACCCACGGAGGGGACCCCACCGGGGAGCTGTTTTTT,CATTHGGDPTGELFF
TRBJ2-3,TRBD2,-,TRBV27,TGTGCCAGCAGTCCGCGGACTAGCGGGAGCACAGATACGCAGTATTTT,CASSPRTSGSTDTQYF
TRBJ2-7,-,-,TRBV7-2,TGTGCCAGCAGCTTACGGGCAAGCTACGAGCAGTACTTC,CASSLRASYEQYF
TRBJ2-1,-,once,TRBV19,TGTGCCAGTAGTATAGGACCCGGGCTGGCTACGGGGGAGCAGTTCTTC,CASSIGPGLATGEQFF
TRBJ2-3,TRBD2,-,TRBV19,TGTGCCAGTCACCCAAGCGGGAGATTAGATACGCAGTATTTT,CASHPSGRLDTQYF
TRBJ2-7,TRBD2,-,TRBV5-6,TGTGCCAGCAGCAGCGTTCTAGCGGGGACTTACGAGCAGTACTTC,CASSSVLAGTYEQYF
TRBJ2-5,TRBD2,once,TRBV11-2,TGTGCCAGCAGCCCCATCCTAGCGGGAAAGTACTTC,CASSPILAGKYF
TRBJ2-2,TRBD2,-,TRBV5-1,TGCGCCAGCAGGTCGGAGCGGGGGGACCCAGGCGGGGAGCTGTTTTTT,CASRSERGDPGGELFF